A selection of T cell receptor beta chains follows, all from one sample in a study of shared clonotypes between healthy human individuals. TCRdb's table, derived via immunoSEQ multiplex PCR, lists solely in-frame clones and lacks some. The sample contains approximately 640,000 clones, about 92% of which appear only once. Sequencing was done on a sample of memory CD8+ T cells from PBMCs. These receptors were taken from a man between 18 and 29 years old in good health. Some clones in this sample may be carry-over from other donors' samples. The CDR3 runs from the conserved cysteine through the conserved F or W. Each record gives: J gene, V gene, D gene, clone size, CDR3 protein, CDR3 DNA. The D gene is left open where the match is weak. Clone size is stated in some rows and not others, as once, few, many or a class when expanded.

TRBJ2-5	TRBV7-8	.	.	CASSRKQLQETQYF	TGTGCCAGCAGCCGGAAACAACTTCAAGAGACCCAGTACTTC
TRBJ1-5	TRBV7-6	TRBD1	once	CASSLGGQGNQPQHF	TGTGCCAGCAGCTTAGGGGGACAGGGGAATCAGCCCCAGCATTTT
TRBJ1-2	TRBV7-8	TRBD1	.	CASSLDLGQSGYTF	TGTGCCAGCAGCTTAGATTTGGGACAGTCTGGCTACACCTTC
TRBJ1-1	TRBV7-9	.	.	CASSLVGETNTEAFF	TGTGCCAGCAGCTTAGTCGGGGAGACGAACACTGAAGCTTTCTTT
TRBJ2-1	TRBV4-3	.	.	CASSPILGPQGEQFF	TGCGCCAGCAGCCCGATACTAGGTCCCCAAGGTGAGCAGTTCTTC
TRBJ2-7	TRBV13	.	.	CASSLAGATWGRYEQYF	TGTGCCAGCAGCTTAGCGGGAGCGACTTGGGGGCGCTACGAGCAGTACTTC
TRBJ2-7	TRBV9	.	once	CASSVEQNYEQYF	TGTGCCAGCAGCGTAGAGCAAAATTACGAGCAGTACTTC
TRBJ2-1	TRBV29-1	.	.	CSVEGVQSIGNEQFF	TGCAGCGTTGAAGGGGTACAATCGATTGGCAATGAGCAGTTCTTC
TRBJ2-2	TRBV9	.	.	CASTGRETKLWGELFF	TGTGCCAGCACCGGTCGTGAGACGAAGCTTTGGGGGGAGCTGTTTTTT
TRBJ2-3	TRBV9	.	.	CASSPSAPARGYDTQYF	TGTGCCAGCAGCCCAAGCGCCCCCGCGAGGGGTTACGATACGCAGTATTTT
TRBJ2-5	TRBV11-2	TRBD2	.	CASSLTSIPLGTQYF	TGTGCCAGCAGCTTGACTAGCATCCCGCTTGGGACCCAGTACTTC
TRBJ1-2	TRBV7-9	.	.	CASSLGPGEGYTF	TGTGCCAGCAGCTTGGGACCCGGGGAGGGCTACACCTTC
TRBJ1-1	TRBV27	.	.	CASSYLLGTEAFF	TGTGCCAGCAGTTATTTACTGGGCACTGAAGCTTTCTTT
TRBJ2-1	TRBV13	.	once	CASSLDTSSYNEQFF	TGTGCCAGCAGCTTAGATACTAGCTCCTACAATGAGCAGTTCTTC
TRBJ2-7	TRBV29-1	TRBD2	.	CSTLAGDSYEQYF	TGCAGCACTTTAGCGGGAGACTCCTACGAGCAGTACTTC
TRBJ1-5	TRBV27	TRBD1	once	CASSLGTGSNSNQPQHF	TGTGCCAGCAGTCTTGGGACAGGATCGAATAGCAATCAGCCCCAGCATTTT
TRBJ2-3	TRBV6-1	.	once	CASISPDTQYF	TGTGCCAGCATCAGCCCAGATACGCAGTATTTT
TRBJ1-2	TRBV28	.	.	CASSLIGPAYGYTF	TGTGCCAGCAGTTTGATAGGTCCCGCCTATGGCTACACCTTC
TRBJ1-1	TRBV7-9	.	.	CASSLMSEAFF	TGTGCCAGCAGCTTAATGTCTGAAGCTTTCTTT
TRBJ1-2	TRBV7-8	.	.	CASSLADPTF	TGTGCCAGCAGCTTAGCCGACCCCACCTTC
TRBJ2-1	TRBV5-1	TRBD1	.	CASSSLGSRQGAAYNEQFF	TGCGCCAGCAGCTCATTGGGTTCTAGACAGGGGGCGGCCTACAATGAGCAGTTCTTC
TRBJ1-3	TRBV27	.	.	CASSLSGRSGNTIYF	TGTGCCAGCAGTTTATCGGGGCGCTCCGGAAACACCATATATTTT
TRBJ2-7	TRBV6-1	.	.	CASSEGGVYEQYF	TGTGCCAGCAGTGAAGGGGGGGTCTACGAGCAGTACTTC
TRBJ2-7	TRBV7-9	TRBD2	.	CASSLSSGTVSYEQYF	TGTGCCAGCAGCTTAAGTAGCGGGACGGTCTCCTACGAGCAGTACTTC
TRBJ1-3	TRBV27	.	.	CASWEGNTIYF	TGTGCCAGCTGGGAAGGAAACACCATATATTTT
TRBJ2-2	TRBV7-3	TRBD2	.	CASSYGLAGSTGELFF	TGTGCCAGCAGCTACGGACTAGCGGGATCCACCGGGGAGCTGTTTTTT
TRBJ1-1	TRBV4-1	.	.	CASSQDYLFNTEAFF	TGCGCCAGCAGCCAAGATTACCTCTTTAACACTGAAGCTTTCTTT
TRBJ1-1	TRBV6-5	.	.	CASSYRGRTEAFF	TGTGCCAGCAGTTACAGGGGGAGGACTGAAGCTTTCTTT
TRBJ2-7	TRBV28	.	.	CASSLWGRGLDEQYF	TGTGCCAGCAGTTTATGGGGAAGGGGACTCGACGAGCAGTACTTC
TRBJ2-3	TRBV4-1	.	once	CASSQERASTDTQYF	TGCGCCAGCAGCCAAGAGCGGGCTAGCACAGATACGCAGTATTTT
TRBJ2-5	TRBV6-5	.	.	CASTGHGGETQYF	TGTGCCAGCACGGGACACGGGGGGGAGACCCAGTACTTC
TRBJ2-3	TRBV13	.	.	CASSRGSTDTQYF	TGTGCCAGCAGCCGCGGCAGTACAGATACGCAGTATTTT
TRBJ2-7	TRBV9	.	.	CASSVGANQFYEQYF	TGTGCCAGCAGCGTAGGGGCGAACCAGTTCTACGAGCAGTACTTC
TRBJ2-7	TRBV27	TRBD1	.	CASSLLGQKDEQYF	TGTGCCAGCAGTTTATTGGGACAGAAGGACGAGCAGTACTTC
TRBJ2-1	TRBV5-4	.	.	CASSLALPYNEQFF	TGTGCCAGCAGCTTGGCGCTACCGTACAATGAGCAGTTCTTC
TRBJ2-7	TRBV18	TRBD2	.	CASTVGGGSYEQYF	TGTGCCAGCACAGTTGGGGGGGGCTCCTACGAGCAGTACTTC
TRBJ2-7	TRBV7-3	.	.	CASSLNQDEQYF	TGTGCCAGCAGCTTAAACCAGGACGAGCAGTACTTC
TRBJ2-7	TRBV18	TRBD2	.	CASSQTSGSPYEQYF	TGTGCCAGCTCACAGACTAGCGGGTCCCCCTACGAGCAGTACTTC
TRBJ2-3	TRBV25-1	.	.	CASSETGKADTQYF	TGTGCCAGCAGTGAAACAGGGAAGGCAGATACGCAGTATTTT
TRBJ2-3	TRBV28	TRBD2	.	CASSSSLAVGTDTQYF	TGTGCCAGCAGTTCCTCTCTAGCGGTGGGGACAGATACGCAGTATTTT
TRBJ2-7	TRBV4-2	TRBD2	.	CASSQDPGGITYEQYF	TGTGCCAGCAGCCAAGATCCCGGGGGGATCACCTACGAGCAGTACTTC
TRBJ1-1	TRBV10-3	.	.	CAISESLRGSTEAFF	TGTGCCATCAGTGAGTCGCTCAGGGGATCCACTGAAGCTTTCTTT
TRBJ2-3	TRBV7-9	TRBD2	.	CASPNVREGPDTQYF	TGTGCCAGCCCGAACGTGCGGGAGGGCCCGGATACGCAGTATTTT
TRBJ1-1	TRBV27	.	.	CASSFSPGNTEAFF	TGTGCCAGCAGTTTCTCCCCGGGGAACACTGAAGCTTTCTTT
TRBJ2-7	TRBV5-1	TRBD2	.	CASSLGAGVDPYSYEQYF	TGCGCCAGCAGCTTGGGCGCGGGGGTCGACCCCTACTCCTACGAGCAGTACTTC
TRBJ1-1	TRBV29-1	.	.	CSVERSRGNTEAFF	TGCAGCGTTGAAAGGAGTAGGGGGAACACTGAAGCTTTCTTT
TRBJ2-2	TRBV9	TRBD2	.	CASSTRQGPTGLAANTGELFF	TGTGCCAGCAGCACCCGACAGGGACCCACTGGACTAGCGGCGAACACCGGGGAGCTGTTTTTT
TRBJ1-2	TRBV7-9	.	few	CASSLRADGYTF	TGTGCCAGCAGCTTACGAGCTGATGGCTACACCTTC
TRBJ1-2	TRBV6-4	TRBD1	.	CATRQGSNYGYTF	TGTGCCACTAGACAGGGGAGCAACTATGGCTACACCTTC
TRBJ2-3	TRBV27	.	.	CASSFEGKRNTQYF	TGTGCCAGCAGTTTCGAGGGAAAAAGGAATACGCAGTATTTT
TRBJ2-1	TRBV28	.	once	CASSLLVGGSNEQFF	TGTGCCAGCAGTTTATTGGTTGGGGGCAGCAATGAGCAGTTCTTC
TRBJ2-7	TRBV11-2	TRBD2	.	CASSLGPGGRAYEQYF	TGTGCCAGCAGCTTAGGACCCGGCGGGAGGGCGTACGAGCAGTACTTC
TRBJ2-3	TRBV27	.	.	CASRAVRADTQYF	TGTGCCAGCAGAGCGGTGAGAGCAGATACGCAGTATTTT
TRBJ2-3	TRBV2	.	.	CASKRTKSDTQYF	TGTGCCAGCAAAAGGACGAAGTCAGATACGCAGTATTTT
TRBJ2-5	TRBV7-2	.	.	CASSPREETQYF	TGTGCCAGCAGCCCACGAGAGGAGACCCAGTACTTC